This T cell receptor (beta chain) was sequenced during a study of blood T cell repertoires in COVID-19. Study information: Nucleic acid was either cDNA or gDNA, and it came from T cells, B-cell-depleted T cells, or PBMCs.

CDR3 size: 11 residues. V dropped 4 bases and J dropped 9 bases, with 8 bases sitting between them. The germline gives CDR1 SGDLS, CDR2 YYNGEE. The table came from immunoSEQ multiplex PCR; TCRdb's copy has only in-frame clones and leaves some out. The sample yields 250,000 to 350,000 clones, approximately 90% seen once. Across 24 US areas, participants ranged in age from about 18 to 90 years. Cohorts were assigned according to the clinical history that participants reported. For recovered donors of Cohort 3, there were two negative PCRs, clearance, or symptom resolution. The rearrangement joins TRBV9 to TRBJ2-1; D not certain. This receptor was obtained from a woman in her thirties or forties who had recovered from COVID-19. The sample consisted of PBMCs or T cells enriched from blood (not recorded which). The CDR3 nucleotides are TGTGCCAGCAGCTCCCCGGGTGAGCAGTTCTTC. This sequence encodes CASSSPGEQFF.